The 16 T cell receptor beta chains presented below share a single source sample, sequenced in a study of blood T cell repertoires in COVID-19 (dated by TCRdb to about 2020). The protocol used for the library was the immunoSEQ multiplex PCR assay. As stored in TCRdb, this immuneACCESS dataset retains in-frame rearrangements with V and J assigned. A fraction of the clones does not appear; measured against another copy, unresolved V genes explain less than half of the discrepancy, and the remainder lacks a known reason. The sample data list around 200,000 clones, and approximately 90% of these were observed just once. The ten largest clones represent about 4% of the sample. Sequenced material: PBMCs or T cells enriched from blood (not recorded which). The source is a woman aged 40 to 55 with acute COVID-19.

This clone was counted a few times. The V call is TRBV7-3, the J call TRBJ2-1, with 9 bases fitting TRBD1. The CDR3 runs 15 residues. The germline CDR1 and CDR2 sequences are SGHTA and FQGTGA. V was clipped by 5 bases and J by 6 bases; unmatched bases: 8. CDR3 DNA: TGTGCCAGCAGCCCCCCGGGACAGGGCAGCAATGAGCAGTTCTTC. This encodes CASSPPGQGSNEQFF.

This chain connects TRBV19 to TRBJ1-1, with 8 positions matching TRBD1. Germline CDR1 is LNHDA and CDR2 is SQIVND (reference sequence). V shed 10 bases and J 5 bases; nucleotides not matched to a gene: 15. CDR3 length: 15 residues. This chain's CDR3 is CATQWRAGGQTEAFF. The DNA of the CDR3 is TGTGCCACCCAGTGGCGGGCAGGGGGCCAGACTGAAGCTTTCTTT.

The V call is TRBV5-6, the J call TRBJ1-1; D unclear. CDR1 SGHDT and CDR2 YYEEEE come from the germline V gene. The V end lost 1 base, the J end lost 5 bases, and 6 bases lay between the germline ends. The CDR3 length is 12 residues. The CDR3 protein is CASSLIDTEAFF. CDR3 nucleotide sequence: TGTGCCAGCAGCTTGATAGATACTGAAGCTTTCTTT.

The chain combines TRBV7-6 with TRBJ1-1; TRBD1 aligns across 7 bases. Germline trimming cut 4 bases from V and 6 bases from J; bases unmatched to any gene: 8. This CDR3 is built from 14 residues. Germline lookup yields CDR1 SGHVS and CDR2 FNYEAQ. The chain's CDR3 is CASSSFIGTAEAFF. CDR3 bases: TGTGCCAGCAGCTCCTTTATAGGGACAGCTGAAGCTTTCTTT.

The chain uses TRBV5-6 and TRBJ2-5; 10 bases agree with TRBD1. The CDR3 covers 16 residues. V lost 1 base to trimming and J lost 3 bases; unmatched junction nucleotides: 6. Germline V gene data show CDR1 as SGHDT and CDR2 as YYEEEE. As DNA, the CDR3 is TGTGCCAGCAGCTTGAGGTACGGGACAGGGGAAGAGACCCAGTACTTC. Protein sequence: CASSLRYGTGEETQYF.

As concerns this clone: A junction boundary mismatches the germline segment, possibly from a read error. J is TRBJ1-2 and V is TRBV3-1 (or the pseudogene TRBV3-2); D gene uncertain. The CDR3 has 15 residues. Germline V gene lookup returns CDR1 LGHDT and CDR2 YNNKEL (reference sequence). CDR3 loop: CASSQFSPRTGSAMF. The CDR3 DNA reads TGTGCCAGCAGCCAATTCTCTCCGAGAACTGGTTCCGCGATGTTC.

To note about this clone: In the same sample, other DNA sequences code for this CDR3. V and J are TRBV9 and TRBJ1-1; 8 nucleotides agree with TRBD1. In germline, CDR1 is SGDLS, CDR2 YYNGEE. V lost 2 bases and J lost 5; bases outside the gene matches: 2. CDR3 length: 13 residues. As DNA, the CDR3 is TGTGCCAGCAGCGTTACAGGGGGTACTGAAGCTTTCTTT. It translates to CASSVTGGTEAFF.

The chain employs TRBV10-3 and TRBJ2-5; 8 bases fit TRBD2. This CDR3 comprises 16 residues. V trimming: 1 base; J trimming: 0 bases; junction bases outside the gene matches: 4. Germline CDR1 ENHRY, CDR2 SYGVKD. The CDR3 region has the DNA TGTGCCATCAGTGAGTACGGGACTAGTTACCAAGAGACCCAGTACTTC. Translating it yields CAISEYGTSYQETQYF.

This clone was counted only a few times. This rearrangement joins TRBV19 to TRBJ2-1; 13 bases fit TRBD2. Germline lookup yields CDR1 LNHDA and CDR2 SQIVND (reference sequence). V trimming: 4 bases; J trimming: 7 bases; junction bases outside the gene matches: 7. This CDR3 is built from 16 residues. The CDR3 loop is CASSTKLAGGRNEQFF. In DNA form, the CDR3 reads TGTGCCAGTAGTACAAAACTAGCGGGGGGGCGGAATGAGCAGTTCTTC.

The rearrangement uses TRBV5-1 and TRBJ1-1; a weak D match, TRBD1 (5 bases). The CDR3 runs to 14 residues. Germline V gene lookup returns CDR1 SGHRS and CDR2 YFSETQ. V was clipped by 4 bases and J by 1 base, with 11 bases between them. CDR3 protein: CASSTPDRNTEAFF. In DNA form, the CDR3 reads TGCGCCAGCAGCACCCCCGACAGGAACACTGAAGCTTTCTTT. Full variable domain (rest looked up from reference TRBV5-1 and TRBJ1-1): KAGVTQTPRYLIKTRGQQVTLSCSPISGHRSVSWYQQTPGQGLQFLFEYFSETQRNKGNFPGRFSGRQFSNSRSEMNVSTLELGDSALYLCASSTPDRNTEAFFGQGTRLTVV.

The CDR3 DNA reads as TGTGCCAGCAGTGGTGTCGGGGGGGGCACTGAAGCTTTCTTT. It translates to CASSGVGGGTEAFF. V usage is TRBV25-1 and J usage is TRBJ1-1, with D perhaps matching TRBD1 (5 bases). With 4 bases removed from V and 4 bases from J, the gap between germline ends came to 13 bases. Germline loops: CDR1 MGHDK, CDR2 SYGVNS. There are 14 residues in the CDR3.

This clone has a handful of counts. The J gene is TRBJ2-2, the V gene TRBV10-1, with TRBD2 identical over 7 bases. This CDR3 is 15 amino acids long. V gave up 6 bases and J gave up 3 bases; unmatched junction bases: 7. In germline, CDR1 is WNHNN, CDR2 SYGVQD (reference sequence). CDR3 in amino acids: CASREGGSDTGELFF. The CDR3 coding sequence is TGCGCCAGCAGAGAGGGAGGGTCGGACACCGGGGAGCTGTTTTTT.

This clone was picked up one time. The chain employs TRBV14 and TRBJ1-1; weak D call: TRBD1 (5 bases). Germline lookup yields CDR1 SGHDN and CDR2 FVKESK. V was shortened by 4 bases and J by 4 bases, with 19 bases between the two germline ends. CDR3 length: 16 residues. For the CDR3, the DNA is TGTGCCAGCAGCCGAGGCAGGGCCGTCTTTAGCACTGAAGCTTTCTTT. This translates into CASSRGRAVFSTEAFF.

The V call is TRBV7-9, the J call TRBJ1-1, with D uncertain. The CDR3 loop spans 15 amino acids. The V gene lost 4 bases and the J gene lost 4 bases, with 16 bases spanning the gap. In germline, CDR1 is SEHNR, CDR2 FQNEAQ (reference sequence). CDR3 nucleotides: TGTGCCAGCAGCTGGATGGGTGGGGAGAGCACTGAAGCTTTCTTT. Translation: CASSWMGGESTEAFF.

This chain links TRBV10-3 with TRBJ1-1; tentative D call: TRBD1 (5 bases). The CDR3 has 10 residues. V was clipped by 8 bases and J by 7 bases, with 8 bases between them. Germline V gene data show CDR1 as ENHRY and CDR2 as SYGVKD. The CDR3 DNA reads TGTGCCATCGGCGACAGTGAAGCTTTCTTT. Translated: CAIGDSEAFF.

V is TRBV5-1 and J is TRBJ1-4, with D possibly being TRBD1 (6 bases). This CDR3 spans 13 amino acids. The V gene's germline CDR1 is SGHRS and CDR2 YFSETQ. Trimming cost V 3 bases and J 5 bases, with 8 bases left between them. The CDR3 protein is CASSSGVNEKLFF. As DNA, the CDR3 is TGCGCCAGCAGCTCAGGGGTGAATGAAAAACTGTTTTTT.